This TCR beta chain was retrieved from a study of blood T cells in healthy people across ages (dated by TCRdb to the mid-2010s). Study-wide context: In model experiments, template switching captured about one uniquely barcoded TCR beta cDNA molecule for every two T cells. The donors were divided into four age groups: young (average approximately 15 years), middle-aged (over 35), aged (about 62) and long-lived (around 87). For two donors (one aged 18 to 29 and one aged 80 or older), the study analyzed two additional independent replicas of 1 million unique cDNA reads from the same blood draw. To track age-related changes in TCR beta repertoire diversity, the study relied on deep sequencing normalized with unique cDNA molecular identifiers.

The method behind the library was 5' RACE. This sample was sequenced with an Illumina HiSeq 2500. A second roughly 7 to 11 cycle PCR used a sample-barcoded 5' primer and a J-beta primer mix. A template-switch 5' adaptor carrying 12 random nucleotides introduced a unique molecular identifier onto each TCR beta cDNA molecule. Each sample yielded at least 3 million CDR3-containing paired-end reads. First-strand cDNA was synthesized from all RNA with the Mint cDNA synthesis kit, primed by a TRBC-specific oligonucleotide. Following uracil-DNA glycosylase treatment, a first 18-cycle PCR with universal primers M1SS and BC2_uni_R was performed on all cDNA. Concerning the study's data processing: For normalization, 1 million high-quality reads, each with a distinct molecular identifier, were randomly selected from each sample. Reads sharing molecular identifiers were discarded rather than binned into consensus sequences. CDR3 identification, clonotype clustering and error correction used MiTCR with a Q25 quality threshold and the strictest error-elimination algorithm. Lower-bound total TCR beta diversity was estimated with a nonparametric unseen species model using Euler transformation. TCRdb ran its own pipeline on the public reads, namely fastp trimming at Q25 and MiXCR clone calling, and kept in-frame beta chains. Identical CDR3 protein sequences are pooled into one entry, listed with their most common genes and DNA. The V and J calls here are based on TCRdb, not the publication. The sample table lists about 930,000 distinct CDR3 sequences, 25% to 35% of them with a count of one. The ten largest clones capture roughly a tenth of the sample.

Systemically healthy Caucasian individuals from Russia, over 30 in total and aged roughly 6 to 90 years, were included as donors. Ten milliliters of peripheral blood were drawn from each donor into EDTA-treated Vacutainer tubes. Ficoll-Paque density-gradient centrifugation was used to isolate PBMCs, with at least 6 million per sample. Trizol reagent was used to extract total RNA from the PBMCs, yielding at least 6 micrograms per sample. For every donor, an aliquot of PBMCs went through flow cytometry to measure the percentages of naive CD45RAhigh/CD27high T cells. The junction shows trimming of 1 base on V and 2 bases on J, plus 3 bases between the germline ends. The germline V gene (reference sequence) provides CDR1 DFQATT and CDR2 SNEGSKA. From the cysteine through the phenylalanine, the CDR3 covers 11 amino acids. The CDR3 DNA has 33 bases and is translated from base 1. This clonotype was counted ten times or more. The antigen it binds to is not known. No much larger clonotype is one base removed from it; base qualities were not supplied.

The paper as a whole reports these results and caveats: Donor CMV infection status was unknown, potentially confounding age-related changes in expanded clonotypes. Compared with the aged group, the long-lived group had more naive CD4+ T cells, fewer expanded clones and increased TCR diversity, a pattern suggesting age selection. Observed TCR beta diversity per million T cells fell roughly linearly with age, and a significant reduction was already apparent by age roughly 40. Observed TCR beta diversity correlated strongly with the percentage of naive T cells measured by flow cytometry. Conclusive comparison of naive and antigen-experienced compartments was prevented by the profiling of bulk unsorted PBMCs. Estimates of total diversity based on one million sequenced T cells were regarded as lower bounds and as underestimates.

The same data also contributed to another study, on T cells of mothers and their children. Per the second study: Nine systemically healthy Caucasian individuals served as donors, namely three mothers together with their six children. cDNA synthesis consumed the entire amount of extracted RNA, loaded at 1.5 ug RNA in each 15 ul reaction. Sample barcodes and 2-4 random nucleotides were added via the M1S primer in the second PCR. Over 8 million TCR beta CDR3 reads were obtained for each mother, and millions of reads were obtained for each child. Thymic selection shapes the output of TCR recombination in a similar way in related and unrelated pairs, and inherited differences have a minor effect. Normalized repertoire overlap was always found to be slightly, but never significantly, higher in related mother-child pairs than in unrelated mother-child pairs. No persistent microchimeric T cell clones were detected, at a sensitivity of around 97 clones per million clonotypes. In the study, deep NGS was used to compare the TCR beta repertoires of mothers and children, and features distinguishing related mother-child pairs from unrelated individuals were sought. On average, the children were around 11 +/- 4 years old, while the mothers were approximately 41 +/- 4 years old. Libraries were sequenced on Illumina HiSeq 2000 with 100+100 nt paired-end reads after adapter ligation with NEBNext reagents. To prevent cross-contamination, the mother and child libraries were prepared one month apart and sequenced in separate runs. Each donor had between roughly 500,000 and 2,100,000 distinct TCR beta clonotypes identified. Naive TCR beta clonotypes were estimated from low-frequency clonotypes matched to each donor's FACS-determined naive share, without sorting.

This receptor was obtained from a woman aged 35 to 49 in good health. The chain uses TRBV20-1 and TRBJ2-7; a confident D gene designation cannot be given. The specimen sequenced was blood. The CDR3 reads CSARVPYEQYF. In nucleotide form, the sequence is TGCAGTGCTAGAGTCCCCTACGAGCAGTACTTC.